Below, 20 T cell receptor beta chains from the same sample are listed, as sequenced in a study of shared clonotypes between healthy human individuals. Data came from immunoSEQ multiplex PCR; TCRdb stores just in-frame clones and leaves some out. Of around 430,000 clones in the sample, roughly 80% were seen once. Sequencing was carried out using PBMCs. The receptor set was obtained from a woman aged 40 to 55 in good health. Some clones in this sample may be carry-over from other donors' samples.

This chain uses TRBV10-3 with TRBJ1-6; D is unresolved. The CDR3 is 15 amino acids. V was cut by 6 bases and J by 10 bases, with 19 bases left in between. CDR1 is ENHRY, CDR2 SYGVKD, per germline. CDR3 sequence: CAISQSVSQRSPLHF. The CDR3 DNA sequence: TGTGCCATCAGCCAGAGCGTCAGCCAGAGGTCACCCCTCCACTTT.

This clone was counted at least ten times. The CDR3 coding sequence is TGCAGCGTGGGGGACAGTCAGTACGAGCAGTACTTC. Translating gives CSVGDSQYEQYF. The chain links TRBV29-1 to TRBJ2-7, with 7 bases identical to TRBD1. V was pared by 6 bases and J by 4 bases, with 6 bases of the junction left unmatched. CDR3 length: 12 residues. Germline V gene lookup returns CDR1 SQVTM and CDR2 ANQGSEA.

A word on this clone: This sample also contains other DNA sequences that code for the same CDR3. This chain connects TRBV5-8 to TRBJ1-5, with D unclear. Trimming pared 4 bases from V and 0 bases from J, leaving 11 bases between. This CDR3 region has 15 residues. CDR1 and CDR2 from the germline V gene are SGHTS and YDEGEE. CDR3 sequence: CASSPLVGSNQPQHF. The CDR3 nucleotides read TGTGCCAGCAGCCCCTTAGTGGGTAGCAATCAGCCCCAGCATTTT. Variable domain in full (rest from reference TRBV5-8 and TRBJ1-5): EAGVTQSPTHLIKTRGQQATLRCSPISGHTSVYWYQQALGLGLQFLLWYDEGEERNRGNFPPRFSGRQFPNYSSELNVNALELEDSALYLCASSPLVGSNQPQHFGDGTRLSIL.

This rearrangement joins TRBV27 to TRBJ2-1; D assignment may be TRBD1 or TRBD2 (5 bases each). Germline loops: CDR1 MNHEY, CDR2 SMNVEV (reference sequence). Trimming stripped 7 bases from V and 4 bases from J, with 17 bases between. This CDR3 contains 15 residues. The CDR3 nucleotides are TGTGCCAGCACCTCAACTGGGACGGTATACAATGAGCAGTTCTTC. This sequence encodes CASTSTGTVYNEQFF.

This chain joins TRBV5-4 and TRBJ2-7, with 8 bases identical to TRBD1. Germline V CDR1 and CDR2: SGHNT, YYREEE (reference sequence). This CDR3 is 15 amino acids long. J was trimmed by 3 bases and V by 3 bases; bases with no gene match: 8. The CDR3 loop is CASSSAITGGYEQYF. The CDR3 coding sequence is TGTGCCAGCAGCTCCGCCATTACAGGGGGCTACGAGCAGTACTTC.

The CDR3 nucleotides read TGTGCCATCAGTGTTCAGGAGATGAACACTGAAGCTTTCTTT. Translation: CAISVQEMNTEAFF. The genes are TRBV10-3 and TRBJ1-1; D call uncertain. Germline lookup yields CDR1 ENHRY and CDR2 SYGVKD. The CDR3 has 14 amino acids. Between the trimmed V and J ends, which lost 4 bases and 0 bases, there was a span of 9 bases.

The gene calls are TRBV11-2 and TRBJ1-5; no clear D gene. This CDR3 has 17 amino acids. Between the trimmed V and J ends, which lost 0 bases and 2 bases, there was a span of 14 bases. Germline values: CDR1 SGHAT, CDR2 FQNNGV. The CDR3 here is CASSLDAVGRGNQPQHF. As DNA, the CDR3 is TGTGCCAGCAGCTTAGATGCCGTGGGGAGGGGCAATCAGCCCCAGCATTTT.

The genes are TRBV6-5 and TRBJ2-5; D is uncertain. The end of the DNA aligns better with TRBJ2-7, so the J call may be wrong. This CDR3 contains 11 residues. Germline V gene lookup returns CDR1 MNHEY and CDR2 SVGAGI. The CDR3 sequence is CASSYSNEQYF. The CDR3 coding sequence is TGTGCCAGCAGTTACTCAAACGAGCAGTACTTC.

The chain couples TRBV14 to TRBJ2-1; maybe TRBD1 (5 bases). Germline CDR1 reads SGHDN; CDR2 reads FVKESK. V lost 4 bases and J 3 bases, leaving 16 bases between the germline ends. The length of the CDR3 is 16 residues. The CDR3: CASSPAGRVVYNEQFF. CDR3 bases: TGTGCCAGCAGCCCTGCAGGCAGGGTGGTCTACAATGAGCAGTTCTTC. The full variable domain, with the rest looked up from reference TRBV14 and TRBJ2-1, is EAGVTQFPSHSVIEKGQTVTLRCDPISGHDNLYWYRRVMGKEIKFLLHFVKESKQDESGMPNNRFLAERTGGTYSTLKVQPAELEDSGVYFCASSPAGRVVYNEQFFGPGTRLTVL.

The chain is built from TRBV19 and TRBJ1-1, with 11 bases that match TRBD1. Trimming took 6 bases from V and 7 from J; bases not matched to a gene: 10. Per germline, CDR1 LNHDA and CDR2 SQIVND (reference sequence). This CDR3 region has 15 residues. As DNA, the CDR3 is TGTGCCAGTAGAGACCCGGACAGGGGGCGAGGTGAAGCTTTCTTT. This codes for CASRDPDRGRGEAFF. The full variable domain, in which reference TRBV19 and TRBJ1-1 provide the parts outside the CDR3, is DGGITQSPKYLFRKEGQNVTLSCEQNLNHDAMYWYRQDPGQGLRLIYYSQIVNDFQKGDIAEGYSVSREKKESFPLTVTSAQKNPTAFYLCASRDPDRGRGEAFFGQGTRLTVV.

This CDR3 reads CASTPRGGLGGELFF. In DNA, the CDR3 is TGTGCCAGCACCCCGAGGGGAGGGCTGGGCGGGGAGCTGTTTTTT. This chain links TRBV11-2 with TRBJ2-2, with 7 nucleotides matching TRBD2. Germline V gene lookup returns CDR1 SGHAT and CDR2 FQNNGV. V gave up 7 bases and J gave up 7 bases; unmatched junction bases: 12. The CDR3 totals 15 residues.

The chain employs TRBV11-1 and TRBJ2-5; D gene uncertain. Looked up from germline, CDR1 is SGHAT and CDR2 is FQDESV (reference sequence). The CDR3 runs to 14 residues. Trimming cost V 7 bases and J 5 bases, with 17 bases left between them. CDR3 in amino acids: CASKPDRGGETQYF. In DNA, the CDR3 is TGTGCCAGCAAACCCGATCGTGGTGGCGAGACCCAGTACTTC.

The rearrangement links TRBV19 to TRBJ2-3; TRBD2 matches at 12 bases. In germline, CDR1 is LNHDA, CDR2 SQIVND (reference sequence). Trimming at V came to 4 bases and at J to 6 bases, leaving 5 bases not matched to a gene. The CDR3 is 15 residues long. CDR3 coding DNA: TGTGCCAGTAGTAAGACTAGCGGGAGCGTTGATACGCAGTATTTT. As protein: CASSKTSGSVDTQYF.

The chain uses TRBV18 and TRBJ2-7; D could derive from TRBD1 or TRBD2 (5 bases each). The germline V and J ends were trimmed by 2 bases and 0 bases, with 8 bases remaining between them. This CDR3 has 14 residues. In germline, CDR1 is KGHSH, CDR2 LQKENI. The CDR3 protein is CASSPMGDSYEQYF. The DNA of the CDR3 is TGTGCCAGCTCACCAATGGGGGACTCCTACGAGCAGTACTTC.

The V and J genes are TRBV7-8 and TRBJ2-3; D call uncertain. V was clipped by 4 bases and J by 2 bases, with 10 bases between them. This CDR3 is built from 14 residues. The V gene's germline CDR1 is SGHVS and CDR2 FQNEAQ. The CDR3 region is CASSSRSNTDTQYF. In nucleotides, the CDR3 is TGTGCCAGCAGCTCAAGGTCCAACACAGATACGCAGTATTTT.

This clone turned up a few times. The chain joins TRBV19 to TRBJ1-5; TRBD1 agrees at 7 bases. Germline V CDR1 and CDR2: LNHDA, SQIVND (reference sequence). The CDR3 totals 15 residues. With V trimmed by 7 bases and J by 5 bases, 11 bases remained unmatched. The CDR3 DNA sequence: TGTGCCAGTAAGCGAGACAGGGCCGAGGATCAGCCCCAGCATTTT. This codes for CASKRDRAEDQPQHF.

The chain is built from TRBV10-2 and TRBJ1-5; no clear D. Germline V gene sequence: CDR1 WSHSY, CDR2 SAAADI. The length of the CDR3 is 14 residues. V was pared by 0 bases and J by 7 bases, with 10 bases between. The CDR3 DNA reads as TGCGCCAGCAGTGAGTCTGGGGTTTCCCAGCCCCAGCATTTT. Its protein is CASSESGVSQPQHF.

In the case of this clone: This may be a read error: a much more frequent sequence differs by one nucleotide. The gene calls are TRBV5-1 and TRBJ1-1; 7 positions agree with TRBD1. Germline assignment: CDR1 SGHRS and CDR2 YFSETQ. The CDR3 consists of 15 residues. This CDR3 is CASSLEGTANTGAFF. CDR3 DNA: TGCGCCAGCAGCTTGGAAGGGACAGCCAACACTGGAGCTTTCTTT.

In nucleotides, the CDR3 is TGTGCCAGCAGTGATTTTGGGACAGGTTTCTACGAGCAGTACTTC. It specifies CASSDFGTGFYEQYF. The V call is TRBV6-1, the J call TRBJ2-7, with 8 nucleotides matching TRBD1. CDR3 length: 15 residues. Germline V gives CDR1 MNHNS, CDR2 SASEGT. Trimming took 3 bases from V and 3 from J; bases not matched to a gene: 7.

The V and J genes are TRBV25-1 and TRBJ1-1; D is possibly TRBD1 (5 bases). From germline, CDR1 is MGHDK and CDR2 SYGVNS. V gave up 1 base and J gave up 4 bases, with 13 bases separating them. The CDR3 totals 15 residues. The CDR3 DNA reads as TGTGCCAGCAGTGAATTCCCCGAGGGGACCACTGAAGCTTTCTTT. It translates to CASSEFPEGTTEAFF. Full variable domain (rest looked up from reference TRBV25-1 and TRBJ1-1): EADIYQTPRYLVIGTGKKITLECSQTMGHDKMYWYQQDPGMELHLIHYSYGVNSTEKGDLSSESTVSRIRTEHFPLTLESARPSHTSQYLCASSEFPEGTTEAFFGQGTRLTVV.